The 27 T cell receptor beta chains reported below all come from one sample, sequenced in a study of blood T cell repertoires in COVID-19 (dated by TCRdb to the early 2020s). To prepare the library, the immunoSEQ multiplex PCR assay was applied. TCRdb took this table from immuneACCESS and kept in-frame rearrangements with V and J called. Such tables lack part of the clones; where checked against another copy, unresolved V genes explain under half of the gap, and the rest is unexplained. Here the sample has about 190,000 clones; around four fifths occur a single time. The leading ten clones occupy less than 20% of the sample. Sequences were obtained from peripheral blood. These TCRs come from a human donor in a cohort sampled during active COVID-19.

This clone was counted once. The junction shows a germline mismatch at one end, possibly a read error. The genes are TRBV7-9 and TRBJ1-2; D is undetermined. The V gene's germline CDR1 is SEHNR and CDR2 FQNEAQ (reference sequence). The CDR3 spans 12 residues. The CDR3 is CASSQSNSFFHF. The CDR3 DNA follows: TGTGCCAGCAGCCAATCAAACAGTTTTTTCCATTTC.

This sequence joins TRBV4-1 and TRBJ2-5; the match to TRBD1 covers 7 bases. This CDR3 region has 15 residues. Germline CDR1 is MGHRA and CDR2 is YSYEKL. V dropped 2 bases and J dropped 5; count of bases not matched to a gene: 8. CDR3 residues: CASSQQTGVGETQYF. In DNA, the CDR3 is TGCGCCAGCAGCCAACAAACAGGGGTGGGGGAGACCCAGTACTTC.

The rearrangement uses TRBV5-1 and TRBJ2-5; possible D gene TRBD2, 7 bases. V gave up 0 bases and J gave up 4 bases, with 13 bases separating them. CDR1 SGHRS and CDR2 YFSETQ come from the germline V gene. CDR3 length: 15 amino acids. CDR3 protein: CASSLGRGAGETQYF. The DNA for the CDR3 is TGCGCCAGCAGCTTGGGACGGGGGGCGGGAGAGACCCAGTACTTC.

This chain links TRBV5-1 with TRBJ2-1; D is possibly TRBD1 (5 bases). V was pared by 0 bases and J by 9 bases, with 19 bases between. Per germline, CDR1 SGHRS and CDR2 YFSETQ. The CDR3 is 16 residues long. CDR3 in amino acids: CASSLVREAGLGEQFF. The CDR3 nucleotides read TGCGCCAGCAGCTTGGTTCGAGAGGCAGGGCTTGGTGAGCAGTTCTTC.

The chain uses TRBV5-1 and TRBJ1-6; D is uncertain. The CDR3 totals 15 residues. V was trimmed by 5 bases and J by 6 bases, leaving 15 bases between them. Germline lookup yields CDR1 SGHRS and CDR2 YFSETQ. CDR3 region: CASRLPQEGNSPLHF. DNA of the CDR3: TGCGCCAGCAGGCTACCTCAAGAGGGTAATTCACCCCTCCACTTT.

This clone was counted many times. The CDR3 here is CASSLPGQGIGSYEQYF. The CDR3, as DNA: TGTGCCAGCAGTTTGCCGGGACAGGGGATAGGATCCTACGAGCAGTACTTC. J is TRBJ2-7 and V is TRBV28; TRBD1 matches at 10 bases. Germline V CDR1 and CDR2: MDHEN, SYDVKM. V was pared by 3 bases and J by 1 base, with 9 bases of the junction left unmatched. CDR3 size: 17 residues. The complete variable domain, with remaining parts taken from reference TRBV28 and TRBJ2-7, reads DVKVTQSSRYLVKRTGEKVFLECVQDMDHENMFWYRQDPGLGLRLIYFSYDVKMKEKGDIPEGYSVSREKKERFSLILESASTNQTSMYLCASSLPGQGIGSYEQYFGPGTRLTVT.

Here the CDR3 DNA reads TGTGCCACCAGCAGAGATCGGAGAGGGCTCAGCAATCAGCCCCAGCATTTT. As protein: CATSRDRRGLSNQPQHF. The V and J genes are TRBV15 and TRBJ1-5; D is uncertain. Germline CDR1 LNHNV, CDR2 YYDKDF (reference sequence). V was trimmed by 0 bases and J by 1 base, leaving 13 bases between them. The CDR3 contains 17 residues.

The CDR3 nucleotides read TGTGCCATCAGTGAGGTGGGCAGGGGCGCGGAGACCCAGTACTTC. This sequence encodes CAISEVGRGAETQYF. This chain links TRBV10-3 with TRBJ2-5; TRBD1 might be the D (6 bases). The germline gives CDR1 ENHRY, CDR2 SYGVKD. V shed 2 bases and J shed 5 bases, with 15 bases lying between them. This CDR3 has 15 residues.

The count of this clone is one. The rearrangement uses TRBV5-6 and TRBJ2-7; possible D gene TRBD1, 6 bases. The CDR3 runs to 13 residues. Trimming pared 2 bases from V and 5 bases from J, leaving 11 bases between. Germline V gives CDR1 SGHDT, CDR2 YYEEEE. In DNA, the CDR3 is TGTGCCAGCAGCTTCTACAGGGAACACGAGCAGTACGTC. Translated: CASSFYREHEQYV.

V and J are TRBV2 and TRBJ2-7, with D perhaps matching TRBD1 (5 bases). Germline lookup yields CDR1 SNHLY and CDR2 FYNNEI. The germline V and J ends were trimmed by 2 bases and 3 bases, with 11 bases remaining between them. CDR3 length: 14 residues. This CDR3 is CASSEFLQGYEQYV. The DNA for the CDR3 is TGTGCCAGCAGTGAATTCCTTCAGGGCTACGAGCAGTACGTC.

The chain carries TRBV11-2 and TRBJ1-6; the match to TRBD1 covers 9 bases. V was clipped by 5 bases and J by 8 bases; unmatched bases: 10. Germline V gene sequence: CDR1 SGHAT, CDR2 FQNNGV. The CDR3 consists of 16 residues. CDR3 loop: CASSPSATGGYSPLHF. The CDR3 nucleotides read TGTGCCAGCAGCCCATCTGCGACAGGGGGGTATTCACCCCTCCACTTT.

The chain employs TRBV18 and TRBJ2-7; 7 nucleotides line up with TRBD1. Germline CDR1 reads KGHSH; CDR2 reads LQKENI. The CDR3 totals 15 residues. The V segment lost 6 bases and the J segment 6 bases; nucleotides outside the gene matches: 14. CDR3: CASSPTRQGPPEQYF. The CDR3 bases are TGTGCCAGCTCGCCAACACGACAGGGCCCTCCCGAGCAGTACTTC.

The chain is built from TRBV5-1 and TRBJ2-3; 11 bases map to TRBD1. Trimming at V came to 0 bases and at J to 2 bases, leaving 2 bases not matched to a gene. The V gene's germline CDR1 is SGHRS and CDR2 YFSETQ. This CDR3 is built from 16 residues. The chain's CDR3 is CASSLGDRGTTDTQYF. For the CDR3, the DNA is TGCGCCAGCAGCTTGGGGGACAGGGGGACCACAGATACGCAGTATTTT.

V and J are TRBV15 and TRBJ1-5; D possibly corresponds to TRBD1 (5 bases). Germline CDR1 and CDR2: LNHNV and YYDKDF (reference sequence). With 0 bases removed from V and 7 bases from J, the gap between germline ends came to 16 bases. CDR3 length equals 16 residues. The CDR3 spells CATSRDHARGGQPQHF. The CDR3 DNA reads as TGTGCCACCAGCAGAGATCATGCCCGGGGGGGACAGCCCCAGCATTTT.

This clone was recorded a few times. The V gene is TRBV2, the J gene TRBJ2-2; D possibly corresponds to TRBD1 (6 bases). Germline V gene data show CDR1 as SNHLY and CDR2 as FYNNEI. This CDR3 has 17 amino acids. V lost 2 bases, J lost 4 bases, and 17 bases lay in between. CDR3 in DNA: TGTGCCAGCAGTGAACATGGGCAGGGGTGGGGCACCGGGGAGCTGTTTTTT. Its protein product is CASSEHGQGWGTGELFF.

The chain uses TRBV28 and TRBJ2-3; TRBD1 aligns across 7 bases. The junction had 6 bases not matched to a gene; V was cut back by 6 bases and J by 0 bases. This CDR3 spans 15 amino acids. From germline, CDR1 is MDHEN and CDR2 SYDVKM. The CDR3 loop reads CASRKQGTSTDTQYF. The CDR3 DNA reads as TGTGCCAGCAGAAAACAGGGGACCAGCACAGATACGCAGTATTTT.

V usage is TRBV19 and J usage is TRBJ1-2; perhaps TRBD1 as D (6 bases). The V and J ends lost 1 base and 4 bases respectively, with 13 bases between them. Germline CDR1 reads LNHDA; CDR2 reads SQIVND (reference sequence). The CDR3 is 15 amino acids. This CDR3 reads CASSIAGGSGYGYTF. The CDR3 DNA reads TGTGCCAGTAGTATAGCTGGGGGCTCGGGCTATGGCTACACCTTC. Using reference TRBV19 and TRBJ1-2 for the parts outside the CDR3, the full variable domain is DGGITQSPKYLFRKEGQNVTLSCEQNLNHDAMYWYRQDPGQGLRLIYYSQIVNDFQKGDIAEGYSVSREKKESFPLTVTSAQKNPTAFYLCASSIAGGSGYGYTFGSGTRLTVV.

J is TRBJ2-7 and V is TRBV7-8, with TRBD2 matching 12 bases. J gave up 5 bases and V 4 bases, and 6 bases lay outside the gene matches. The germline V gene encodes CDR1 SGHVS and CDR2 FQNEAQ. This CDR3 spans 15 amino acids. CDR3 amino acids: CASSYLGLAGNEQYF. The CDR3 nucleotides are TGTGCCAGCAGCTACCTGGGACTAGCGGGCAACGAGCAGTACTTC.

J is TRBJ1-2 and V is TRBV2; 8 positions match TRBD1. Germline V CDR1 and CDR2: SNHLY, FYNNEI. V shed 5 bases, J shed 3 bases, and the junction held 5 bases outside the gene matches. The CDR3 covers 14 residues. CDR3 sequence reads: CASSPQGVDYGYTF. The CDR3 DNA reads TGTGCCAGCAGTCCACAGGGGGTGGACTATGGCTACACCTTC.

The CDR3 is CASSYPGRNTEAFF. In DNA form, the CDR3 reads TGTGCCAGCAGCTACCCGGGGAGGAACACTGAAGCTTTCTTT. The V gene is TRBV3-1 (or the pseudogene TRBV3-2), the J gene TRBJ1-1; D is unclear. The CDR3 spans 14 residues. CDR1 is LGHDT and CDR2 is YNNKEL in the germline V gene (reference sequence). The ends were cut back, 5 bases at V and 1 base at J, with 11 bases in the middle.

In its sample, this clone was seen a few times. The V and J genes are TRBV2 and TRBJ1-1, with a possible D match to TRBD1 (6 bases). V was pared by 5 bases and J by 0 bases, with 16 bases between. The CDR3 has 16 residues. Germline V CDR1 and CDR2: SNHLY, FYNNEI. CDR3 loop: CASSPAGWDMNTEAFF. The CDR3 DNA is TGTGCCAGCAGTCCCGCAGGGTGGGACATGAACACTGAAGCTTTCTTT.

The chain employs TRBV6-6 and TRBJ2-7; D is unclear. In germline, CDR1 is MNHNY, CDR2 SVGAGI (reference sequence). V was clipped by 5 bases and J by 3 bases, with 14 bases between them. The CDR3 is 14 amino acids. CDR3 bases: TGTGCCAGCAGTGGGCCTCAGAGCTACTACGAGCAGTACTTC. This gives the protein CASSGPQSYYEQYF.

This clone was detected only a few times. The V and J genes are TRBV2 and TRBJ1-1; tentative D call: TRBD1 (6 bases). Germline V gene lookup returns CDR1 SNHLY and CDR2 FYNNEI. V was clipped by 8 bases and J by 1 base, with 11 bases between them. This CDR3 spans 13 amino acids. CDR3 loop: CASAQGRNTEAFF. The CDR3 DNA follows: TGTGCCAGCGCCCAGGGGAGGAACACTGAAGCTTTCTTT.

The chain joins TRBV29-1 to TRBJ2-3; 9 nucleotides match TRBD2. CDR1 SQVTM and CDR2 ANQGSEA come from the germline V gene. J was trimmed by 1 base and V by 2 bases; bases with no gene match: 4. This CDR3 is 15 amino acids long. The CDR3 reads CSVERSSGGTDTQYF. The CDR3, as DNA: TGCAGCGTTGAAAGGTCTAGCGGGGGCACAGATACGCAGTATTTT.

This sequence joins TRBV5-4 and TRBJ2-2, with TRBD2 matching over 8 bases. The CDR3 loop spans 15 amino acids. V lost 4 bases to trimming and J lost 6 bases; unmatched junction nucleotides: 8. Germline CDR1 and CDR2: SGHNT and YYREEE (reference sequence). CDR3 in amino acids: CASSPGLVVAGELFF. In nucleotides, the CDR3 is TGTGCCAGCAGCCCGGGACTAGTCGTTGCCGGGGAGCTGTTTTTT.

This sequence joins TRBV27 and TRBJ2-2; maybe TRBD1 (6 bases). Germline CDR1 MNHEY, CDR2 SMNVEV (reference sequence). The CDR3 is made up of 15 amino acids. Deletions cut 6 bases from V and 1 base from J, with 12 bases between. The CDR3 DNA sequence: TGTGCCAGCAGGAAGGGGGTCGGGAACACCGGGGAGCTGTTTTTT. Translated: CASRKGVGNTGELFF.

The chain has TRBV4-2 and TRBJ1-2, with 7 bases matching TRBD1. The CDR3 spans 17 residues. The germline gives CDR1 LGHNA, CDR2 YNFKEQ. J lost 8 bases, V lost 2 bases, and 17 bases had no gene match. Here the CDR3 DNA reads TGTGCCAGCAGCCAACTGGTCGCCAGGGGGAAGGGGGACGGCTACACCTTC. Protein: CASSQLVARGKGDGYTF.